The sequence of this T cell receptor beta chain was determined in a study of blood T cell repertoires in COVID-19. Study-level information: Spain, Italy and the United States supplied samples that represented acute and convalescent COVID-19.

Per the study methods: Reference gene primer amplification yielded estimated nucleated cell counts. Using immunoSEQ multiplex PCR, the repertoire was profiled, and TCRdb retains in-frame clones only, with some absent. That table furnishes V, J and clone size, whereas the DNA furnished D and trimming. The sample includes approximately 200,000 clones, approximately 83% of them seen just once. V dropped 3 bases and J dropped 17 bases, with 16 bases sitting between them. The CDR3 has 12 residues. Specimen: PBMCs or T cells enriched from blood (not recorded which). This chain joins TRBV12-3 or TRBV12-4 and TRBJ1-4; a possible D gene is TRBD1 (6 bases). The TCR sequence derives from a man between 40 and 49 years old who had recovered from COVID-19. DNA for the CDR3: TGTGCCAGCAGTTTTCCCCCAGGGGCCTTATTTTTT. Amino acid sequence: CASSFPPGALFF.